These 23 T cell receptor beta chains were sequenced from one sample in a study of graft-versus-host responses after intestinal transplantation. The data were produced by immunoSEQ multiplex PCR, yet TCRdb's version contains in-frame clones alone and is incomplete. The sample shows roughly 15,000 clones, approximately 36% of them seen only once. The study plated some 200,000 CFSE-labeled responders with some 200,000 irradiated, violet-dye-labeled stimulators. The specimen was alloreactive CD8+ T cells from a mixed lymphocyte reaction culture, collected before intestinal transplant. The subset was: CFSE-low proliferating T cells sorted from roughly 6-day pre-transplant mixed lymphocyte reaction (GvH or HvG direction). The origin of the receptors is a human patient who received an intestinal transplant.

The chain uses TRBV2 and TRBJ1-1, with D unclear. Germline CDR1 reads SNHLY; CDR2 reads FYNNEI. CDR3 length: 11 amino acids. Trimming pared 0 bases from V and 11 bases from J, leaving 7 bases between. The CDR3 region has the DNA TGTGCCAGCAGTGAAGCCCCCTGGGCTTTCTTT. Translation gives CASSEAPWAFF.

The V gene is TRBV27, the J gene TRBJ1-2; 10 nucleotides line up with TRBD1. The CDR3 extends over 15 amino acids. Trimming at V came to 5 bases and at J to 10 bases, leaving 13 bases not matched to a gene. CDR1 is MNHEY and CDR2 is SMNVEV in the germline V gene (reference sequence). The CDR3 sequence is CASSGGADRGSFYTF. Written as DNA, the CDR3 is TGTGCCAGCAGTGGGGGGGCGGACAGGGGGTCTTTCTACACCTTC.

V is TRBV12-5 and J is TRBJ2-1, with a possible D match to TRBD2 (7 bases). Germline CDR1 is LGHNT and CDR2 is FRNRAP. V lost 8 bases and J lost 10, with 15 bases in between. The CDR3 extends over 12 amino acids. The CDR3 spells CASNPGGREQFF. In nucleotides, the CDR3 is TGTGCTAGTAATCCGGGGGGCCGGGAGCAGTTCTTC. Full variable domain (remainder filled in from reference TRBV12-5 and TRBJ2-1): DARVTQTPRHKVTEMGQEVTMRCQPILGHNTVFWYRQTMMQGLELLAYFRNRAPLDDSGMPKDRFSAEMPDATLATLKIQPSEPRDSAVYFCASNPGGREQFFGPGTRLTVL.

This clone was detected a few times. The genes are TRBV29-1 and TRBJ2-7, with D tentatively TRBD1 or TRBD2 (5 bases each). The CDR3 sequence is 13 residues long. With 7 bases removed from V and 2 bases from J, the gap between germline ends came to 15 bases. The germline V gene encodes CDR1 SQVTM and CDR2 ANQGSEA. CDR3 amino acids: CSADGGGPYEQYF. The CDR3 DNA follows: TGCAGCGCTGATGGGGGTGGTCCCTACGAGCAGTACTTC.

CDR3 sequence: CATSRGVQGSYNEQFF. DNA for the CDR3: TGTGCCACCAGCAGAGGGGTGCAGGGGTCTTACAATGAGCAGTTCTTC. This chain uses TRBV15 with TRBJ2-1; D perhaps matches TRBD1 (6 bases). This CDR3 comprises 16 residues. The germline V and J ends were trimmed by 1 base and 4 bases, with 14 bases remaining between them. Germline loops: CDR1 LNHNV, CDR2 YYDKDF (reference sequence).

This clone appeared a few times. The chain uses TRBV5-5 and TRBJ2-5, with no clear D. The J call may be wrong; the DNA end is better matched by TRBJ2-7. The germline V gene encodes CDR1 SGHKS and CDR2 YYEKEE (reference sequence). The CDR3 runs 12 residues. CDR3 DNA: TGTGCCAGCAGCCCGCAGGAGCCCGAGCAGTACTTC. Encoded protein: CASSPQEPEQYF.

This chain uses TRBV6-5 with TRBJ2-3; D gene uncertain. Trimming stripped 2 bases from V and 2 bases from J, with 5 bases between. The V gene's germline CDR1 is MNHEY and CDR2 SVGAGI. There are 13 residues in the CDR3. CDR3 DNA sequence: TGTGCCAGCAGTTACGGACCCACAGATACGCAGTATTTT. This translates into CASSYGPTDTQYF.

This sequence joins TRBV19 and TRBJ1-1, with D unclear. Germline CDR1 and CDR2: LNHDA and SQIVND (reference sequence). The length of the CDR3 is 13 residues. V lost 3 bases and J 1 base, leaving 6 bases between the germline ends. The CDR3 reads CASSIGKNTEAFF. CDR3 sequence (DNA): TGTGCCAGTAGTATTGGGAAGAACACTGAAGCTTTCTTT.

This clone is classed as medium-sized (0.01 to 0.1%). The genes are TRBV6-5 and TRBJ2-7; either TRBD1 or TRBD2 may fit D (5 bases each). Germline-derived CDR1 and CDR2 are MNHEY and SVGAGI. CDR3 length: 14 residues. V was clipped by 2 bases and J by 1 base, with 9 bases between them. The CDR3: CASSYGTASYEQYF. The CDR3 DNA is TGTGCCAGCAGTTACGGGACCGCTTCCTACGAGCAGTACTTC.

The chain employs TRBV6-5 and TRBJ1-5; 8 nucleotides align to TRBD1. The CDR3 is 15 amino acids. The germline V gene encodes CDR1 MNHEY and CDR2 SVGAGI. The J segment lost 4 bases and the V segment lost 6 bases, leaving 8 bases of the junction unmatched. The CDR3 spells CASSGGQGANQPQHF. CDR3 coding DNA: TGTGCCAGCAGCGGTGGACAGGGAGCGAATCAGCCCCAGCATTTT.

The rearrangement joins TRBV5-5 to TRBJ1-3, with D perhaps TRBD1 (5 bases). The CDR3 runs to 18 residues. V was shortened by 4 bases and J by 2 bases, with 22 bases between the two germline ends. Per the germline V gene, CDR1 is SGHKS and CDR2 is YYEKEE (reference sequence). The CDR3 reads CASSLRDPRPLTGNTIYF. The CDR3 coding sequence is TGTGCCAGCAGCCTTCGGGACCCCAGGCCCCTAACTGGAAACACCATATATTTT.

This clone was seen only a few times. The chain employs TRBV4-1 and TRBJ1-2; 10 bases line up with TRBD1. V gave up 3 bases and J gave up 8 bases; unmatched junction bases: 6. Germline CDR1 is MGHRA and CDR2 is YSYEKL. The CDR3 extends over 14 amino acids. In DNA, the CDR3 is TGCGCCAGCAGCCAGGGGGGACAGGGGAGAGGCTACACCTTC. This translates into CASSQGGQGRGYTF.

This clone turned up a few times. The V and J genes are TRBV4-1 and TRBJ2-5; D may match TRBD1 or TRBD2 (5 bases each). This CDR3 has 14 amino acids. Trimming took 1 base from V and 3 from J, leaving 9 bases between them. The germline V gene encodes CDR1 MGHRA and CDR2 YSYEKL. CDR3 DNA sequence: TGCGCCAGCAGCCAAGGGAGAGGGGAAGAGACCCAGTACTTC. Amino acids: CASSQGRGEETQYF.

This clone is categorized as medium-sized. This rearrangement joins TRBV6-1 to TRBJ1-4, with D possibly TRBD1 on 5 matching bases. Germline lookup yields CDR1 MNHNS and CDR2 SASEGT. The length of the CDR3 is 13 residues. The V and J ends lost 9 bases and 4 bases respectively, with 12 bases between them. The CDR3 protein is CASDSGFNEKLFF. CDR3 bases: TGTGCCAGTGATTCAGGGTTTAATGAAAAACTGTTTTTT.

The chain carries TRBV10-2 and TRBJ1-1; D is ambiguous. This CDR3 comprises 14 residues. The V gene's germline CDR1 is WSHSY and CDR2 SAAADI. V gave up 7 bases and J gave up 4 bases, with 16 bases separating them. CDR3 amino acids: CASTSTSSATEAFF. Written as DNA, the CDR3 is TGCGCCAGCACCTCTACTAGTTCGGCCACTGAAGCTTTCTTT.

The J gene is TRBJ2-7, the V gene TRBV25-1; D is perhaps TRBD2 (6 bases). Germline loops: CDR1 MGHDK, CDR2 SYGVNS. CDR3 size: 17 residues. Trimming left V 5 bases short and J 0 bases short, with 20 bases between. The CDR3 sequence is CASSPIPLAGSSYEQYF. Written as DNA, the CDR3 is TGTGCCAGCAGTCCGATACCCCTCGCGGGGAGCTCCTACGAGCAGTACTTC.

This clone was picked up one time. The CDR3 protein is CASSYGEANYGYTF. Written as DNA, the CDR3 is TGTGCCAGCAGTTACGGGGAAGCTAACTATGGCTACACCTTC. The chain joins TRBV6-6 to TRBJ1-2, with unresolved D. V lost 2 bases and J lost 0, with 7 bases in between. Germline V gene lookup returns CDR1 MNHNY and CDR2 SVGAGI (reference sequence). The CDR3 extends over 14 amino acids.

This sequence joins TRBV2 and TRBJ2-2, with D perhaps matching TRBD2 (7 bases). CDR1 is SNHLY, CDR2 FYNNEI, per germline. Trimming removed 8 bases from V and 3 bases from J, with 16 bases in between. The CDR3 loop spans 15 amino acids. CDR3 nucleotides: TGTGCCAGCCAAGGGGGGGAAACATACACCGGGGAGCTGTTTTTT. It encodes CASQGGETYTGELFF.

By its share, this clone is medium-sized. The CDR3 is CASHPTGSIYNEQFF. In DNA, the CDR3 is TGTGCCAGTCACCCGACAGGGAGTATCTACAATGAGCAGTTCTTC. The J gene is TRBJ2-1, the V gene TRBV19, with 7 nucleotides matching TRBD1. The CDR3 contains 15 residues. The germline gives CDR1 LNHDA, CDR2 SQIVND (reference sequence). Trimming cost V 8 bases and J 3 bases; bases outside gene matches: 10.

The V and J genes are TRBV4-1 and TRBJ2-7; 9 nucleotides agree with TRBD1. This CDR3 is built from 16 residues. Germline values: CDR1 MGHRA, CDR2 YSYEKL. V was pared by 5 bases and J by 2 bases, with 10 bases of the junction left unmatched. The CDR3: CASSLSRQGGTYEQYF. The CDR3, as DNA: TGCGCCAGCAGCTTAAGCCGACAGGGGGGGACCTACGAGCAGTACTTC.

The CDR3 spells CASSLSFGELFF. CDR3 in DNA: TGTGCCAGCAGCTTAAGTTTTGGGGAGCTGTTTTTT. The rearrangement links TRBV13 to TRBJ2-2; D gene ambiguous. The ends were cut back, 2 bases at V and 8 bases at J, with 6 bases in the middle. The CDR3 length is 12 residues. The germline gives CDR1 PRHDT, CDR2 FYEKMQ (reference sequence).

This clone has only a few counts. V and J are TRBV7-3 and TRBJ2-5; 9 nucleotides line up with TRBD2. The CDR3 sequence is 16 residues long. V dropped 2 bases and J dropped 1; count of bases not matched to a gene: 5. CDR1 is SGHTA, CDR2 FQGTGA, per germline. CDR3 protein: CASSLGSSGVQETQYF. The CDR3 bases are TGTGCCAGCAGCTTAGGGTCTAGCGGGGTCCAAGAGACCCAGTACTTC. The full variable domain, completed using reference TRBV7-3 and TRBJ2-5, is GAGVSQTPSNKVTEKGKYVELRCDPISGHTALYWYRQSLGQGPEFLIYFQGTGAADDSGLPNDRFFAVRPEGSVSTLKIQRTERGDSAVYLCASSLGSSGVQETQYFGPGTRLLVL.

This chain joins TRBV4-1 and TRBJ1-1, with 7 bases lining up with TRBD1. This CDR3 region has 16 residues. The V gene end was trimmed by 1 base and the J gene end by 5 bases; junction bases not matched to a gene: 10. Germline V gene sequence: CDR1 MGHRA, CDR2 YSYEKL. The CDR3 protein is CASSQATGEWRTEAFF. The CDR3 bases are TGCGCCAGCAGCCAAGCTACAGGGGAATGGAGAACTGAAGCTTTCTTT.